Listed below are T cell receptor beta chains from one sample, sequenced in a study of blood T cell repertoires in COVID-19. Some clones are missing from TCRdb's copy, which holds only in-frame ones; the method was immunoSEQ multiplex PCR. The table lists a few hundred thousand clones, over 80% of them singletons. Sequencing was carried out using PBMCs or T cells enriched from blood (not recorded which). Receptor source: a woman in her forties or fifties who had recovered from COVID-19. Both conserved end residues are part of each CDR3. Each record gives: J gene, V gene, D gene, clone size, CDR3 protein, CDR3 DNA. D genes are given only for firm matches. Part of the rows lack a size; the others show once, few, many or a class for expanded clones.

TRBJ1-5 | TRBV7-8 | . | . | CASSPLGQPQHF | TGTGCCAGCAGCCCACTTGGTCAGCCCCAGCATTTT
TRBJ1-5 | TRBV5-5 | . | . | CASSLRGGGQPQHF | TGTGCCAGCAGCTTGAGGGGAGGCGGTCAGCCCCAGCATTTT
TRBJ1-2 | TRBV13 | TRBD1 | . | CASSPPGTGNYGYTF | TGTGCCAGCAGCCCGCCCGGGACAGGCAACTATGGCTACACCTTC
TRBJ1-1 | TRBV9 | . | . | CASSVGDTEAFF | TGTGCCAGCAGCGTAGGCGACACTGAAGCTTTCTTT
TRBJ1-1 | TRBV6-5 | . | once | CASSYSELNTEAFF | TGTGCCAGCAGTTATAGCGAACTGAACACTGAAGCTTTCTTT
TRBJ1-1 | TRBV20-1 | . | . | CSARRVTEAFF | TGCAGTGCTAGGAGGGTTACTGAAGCTTTCTTT
TRBJ2-7 | TRBV5-4 | TRBD1 | . | CASSETGQPYEQYF | TGTGCCAGCAGTGAAACGGGACAGCCCTACGAGCAGTACTTC
TRBJ2-1 | TRBV5-5 | TRBD2 | . | CASSLELAGGVYNEQFF | TGTGCCAGCAGCTTGGAACTAGCGGGGGGAGTATACAATGAGCAGTTCTTC
TRBJ2-3 | TRBV2 | . | few | CASSYRRDTQYF | TGTGCCAGCAGCTACCGTCGGGATACGCAGTATTTT
TRBJ1-1 | TRBV5-1 | . | . | CASSLDRREAFF | TGCGCCAGCAGCTTGGATCGGAGAGAAGCTTTCTTT
TRBJ2-7 | TRBV10-3 | TRBD2 | . | CAIRAGTSGYEQYF | TGTGCCATCAGAGCCGGGACTAGCGGTTACGAGCAGTACTTC
TRBJ1-6 | TRBV14 | . | . | CASRTGGYSSYNSPLHF | TGTGCCAGCAGAACGGGAGGTTATAGCTCCTATAATTCACCCCTCCACTTT
TRBJ1-1 | TRBV7-9 | . | . | CASSVGGAEAFF | TGTGCCAGCAGCGTAGGGGGGGCTGAAGCTTTCTTT
TRBJ1-1 | TRBV7-2 | . | . | CASSLAGLHRGPTEAFF | TGTGCCAGCAGCTTGGCGGGGCTGCACAGAGGTCCAACTGAAGCTTTCTTT
TRBJ2-2 | TRBV7-3 | . | once | CASSLTTTGELFF | TGTGCCAGCAGCTTAACTACTACCGGGGAGCTGTTTTTT
TRBJ2-7 | TRBV7-9 | TRBD2 | . | CASSPGTSGRKTGEQYF | TGTGCCAGCAGCCCAGGGACTAGCGGGAGAAAGACGGGAGAGCAGTACTTC
TRBJ1-4 | TRBV2 | . | . | CASSDRDIKSVGEKLFF | TGTGCCAGCAGCGACCGGGACATTAAATCGGTCGGGGAAAAACTGTTTTTT
TRBJ2-1 | TRBV18 | TRBD1 | many | CASSLTGGSGPLGNEQFF | TGTGCCAGCTCACTTACAGGGGGCTCGGGACCCCTGGGCAATGAGCAGTTCTTC